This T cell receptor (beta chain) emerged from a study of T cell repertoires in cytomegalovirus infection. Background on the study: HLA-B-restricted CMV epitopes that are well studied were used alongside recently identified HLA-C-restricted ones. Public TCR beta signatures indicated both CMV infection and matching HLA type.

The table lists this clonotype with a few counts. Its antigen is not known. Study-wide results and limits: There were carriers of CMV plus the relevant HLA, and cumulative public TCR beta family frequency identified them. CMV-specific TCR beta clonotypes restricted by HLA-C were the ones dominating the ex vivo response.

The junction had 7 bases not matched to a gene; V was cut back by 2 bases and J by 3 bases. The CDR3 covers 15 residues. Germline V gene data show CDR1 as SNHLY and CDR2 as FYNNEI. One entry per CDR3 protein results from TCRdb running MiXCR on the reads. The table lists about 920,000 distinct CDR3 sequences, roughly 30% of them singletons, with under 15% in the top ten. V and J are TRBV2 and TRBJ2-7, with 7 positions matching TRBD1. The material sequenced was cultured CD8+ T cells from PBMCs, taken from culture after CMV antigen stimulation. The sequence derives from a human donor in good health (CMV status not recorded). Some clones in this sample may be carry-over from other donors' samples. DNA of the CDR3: TGTGCCAGCAGTGAATTGGGACAGCCCAACTACGAGCAGTACTTC. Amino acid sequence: CASSELGQPNYEQYF.